This T cell receptor beta chain emerged from a study of OX40 agonist ivuxolimab in advanced cancers. Across the study: Patients assigned to dose escalation were diagnosed with hepatocellular carcinoma, melanoma, renal cell or head and neck cancer.

Germline CDR1 is LGHNA and CDR2 is YSLEER. This CDR3 contains 16 residues. V lost 1 base and J 8 bases, leaving 20 bases between the germline ends. Sequenced by immunoSEQ multiplex PCR; TCRdb stores in-frame clones only, minus some. The sample lists some 80,000 clones, about nine tenths occurring once. This sequence was found in an adult with an advanced solid tumor such as melanoma, head and neck, liver or kidney cancer. The sample here was CD4+ or CD8+ T cells sorted from blood, taken in a trial of the OX40 agonist ivuxolimab. This sequence joins TRBV4-3 and TRBJ1-2; a possible D gene is TRBD1 (6 bases). The CDR3 reads CASSQAFQWTAQGYTF. The DNA of the CDR3 is TGCGCCAGCAGCCAAGCCTTCCAATGGACAGCTCAAGGCTACACCTTC.